The rows below give T cell receptor beta chains drawn from one sample of a study of cytomegalovirus exposure and HLA in healthy donors. Repertoires were generated with immunoSEQ multiplex PCR, while TCRdb's copy carries only in-frame clones and drops some. The sample comprises about 97,000 clones, over 60% of which are singletons, and more than 9.5% rests with the top ten. Sequenced: PBMCs. The receptors were gathered from a male donor in good health and CMV-seropositive. Both conserved end residues are part of each CDR3. A D gene is named only where the DNA matches it firmly. Size values are once, few and many counts, or a class for expanded clones, and some rows have none.

cdr3_aa cdr3_nt d_call v_call clone_size j_call
CASSYRGGSYEQYF TGTGCCAGCAGTTACAGGGGCGGTTCCTACGAGCAGTACTTC - TRBV6-5 - TRBJ2-7
CASSFVRGDTQYF TGTGCCAGCAGCTTCGTCCGGGGGGATACGCAGTATTTT - TRBV11-3 once TRBJ2-3
CATQRESGTDTQYF TGTGCCACTCAGCGGGAGTCGGGCACAGATACGCAGTATTTT TRBD2 TRBV19 - TRBJ2-3
CASSVAGGSYNEQFF TGTGCCAGCAGTGTAGCGGGGGGCTCCTACAATGAGCAGTTCTTC TRBD2 TRBV6-4 - TRBJ2-1
CASSSSGIACEQYF TGTGCCAGCAGCTCGTCCGGGATAGCTTGCGAGCAGTACTTC - TRBV7-9 - TRBJ2-7
CASSVLRGSGNSPLHF TGTGCCAGCAGCGTCCTCAGGGGTTCGGGTAATTCACCCCTCCACTTT - TRBV7-2 - TRBJ1-6
CASSPGQSYGYTF TGCGCCAGCAGTCCGGGACAGAGCTATGGCTACACCTTC TRBD1 TRBV5-1 - TRBJ1-2
CASSTTGGYGYTF TGTGCCAGCAGCACGACAGGGGGCTATGGCTACACCTTC TRBD1 TRBV5-4 few TRBJ1-2
CASSPLLGAGANVLTF TGTGCCAGCTCACCATTGTTGGGGGCCGGGGCCAACGTCCTGACTTTC - TRBV18 few TRBJ2-6
CAISESLDSYIQYF TGTGCCATCAGTGAGTCGTTGGACAGCTACATTCAGTACTTC - TRBV10-3 - TRBJ2-4
CASSSAVTRQGTYNEQFF TGTGCCAGCAGCTCAGCGGTCACTAGGCAGGGGACCTACAATGAGCAGTTCTTC - TRBV11-1 - TRBJ2-1
CASSVSGSSGNEQFF TGTGCCAGCAGCGTTAGCGGGAGCTCGGGAAATGAGCAGTTCTTC TRBD2 TRBV9 - TRBJ2-1
CASRRGTGESDTQYF TGTGCCAGCCGTCGTGGGACGGGAGAATCAGATACGCAGTATTTT - TRBV2 - TRBJ2-3
CAYSRTGQSSYNEQFF TGTGCCTACTCCCGGACAGGGCAGAGCTCCTACAATGAGCAGTTCTTC TRBD1 TRBV30 - TRBJ2-1
CASSMPGAGETQYF TGTGCCAGCAGCATGCCAGGGGCCGGGGAGACCCAGTACTTC - TRBV7-9 - TRBJ2-5
CASTTQGWGNEKLFF TGTGCCAGTACCACCCAGGGGTGGGGTAATGAAAAACTGTTTTTT - TRBV28 - TRBJ1-4
CASSVGISGQGAFYEQYF TGTGCCAGCAGCGTAGGAATTTCTGGGCAGGGGGCGTTTTACGAGCAGTACTTC TRBD1 TRBV9 - TRBJ2-7
CASSRGGRPTNTGELFF TGTGCCAGCAGCCGAGGGGGACGGCCAACGAACACCGGGGAGCTGTTTTTT - TRBV21-1 few TRBJ2-2
CAREAGGLNEQFF TGTGCCCGGGAAGCGGGAGGCCTCAATGAGCAGTTCTTC TRBD2 TRBV30 - TRBJ2-1
CSAKQGYGYTF TGCAGTGCTAAACAGGGCTATGGCTACACCTTC - TRBV20-1 - TRBJ1-2
CASSFLIGTLSYEQYF TGTGCCAGCAGCTTTCTCATAGGGACATTATCCTACGAGCAGTACTTC - TRBV11-2 - TRBJ2-7
CASSLATGQTGYTF TGTGCCAGCAGCTTGGCCACAGGGCAAACTGGCTACACCTTC - TRBV5-5 few TRBJ1-2
CASHIGGGEIWNEQFF TGTGCCAGCCACATCGGCGGCGGGGAGATATGGAATGAGCAGTTCTTC - TRBV2 few TRBJ2-1
CASSLEARQVTEAFF TGTGCCAGCAGCTTAGAGGCGCGACAGGTTACTGAAGCTTTCTTT - TRBV7-2 - TRBJ1-1
CASSLEVAGDLTDTQYF TGTGCCAGCAGCCTGGAGGTAGCGGGAGACCTCACAGATACGCAGTATTTT TRBD2 TRBV5-8 - TRBJ2-3
CASSLPGTGSHEQFF TGTGCCAGCAGTCTCCCGGGGACAGGGAGCCATGAGCAGTTCTTC TRBD1 TRBV28 - TRBJ2-1
CASSLTGGDTEAFF TGTGCCAGCAGCTTGACAGGGGGCGATACTGAAGCTTTCTTT TRBD1 TRBV11-2 - TRBJ1-1
CASYRGRPNYGYTF TGTGCCAGCTACAGGGGCCGACCAAACTATGGCTACACCTTC TRBD1 TRBV6-5 - TRBJ1-2
CASSQVRATGELFF TGCGCCAGCAGCCAAGTCAGGGCGACCGGGGAGCTGTTTTTT - TRBV4-1 - TRBJ2-2
CASSPILLAGNNEQFF TGTGCCAGCTCACCAATCTTACTAGCGGGAAACAATGAGCAGTTCTTC TRBD2 TRBV18 - TRBJ2-1
CSVVRGSTDTQYF TGCAGCGTTGTTCGGGGGAGCACAGATACGCAGTATTTT - TRBV29-1 - TRBJ2-3
CASSQDRSTGELFF TGCGCCAGCAGTCAAGACCGGAGCACCGGGGAGCTGTTTTTT - TRBV23-1 - TRBJ2-2
CASSLLTSGGLEQYF TGTGCCAGCAGCTTGTTGACTAGCGGGGGCTTGGAGCAGTACTTC TRBD2 TRBV7-9 - TRBJ2-7
CASSLDIVKPGQGVANEKLFF TGTGCCAGCAGCCTGGATATTGTGAAACCGGGACAGGGGGTGGCTAATGAAAAACTGTTTTTT TRBD1 TRBV28 few TRBJ1-4
CASSYASGTTDTQYF TGTGCCAGCAGTTACGCTAGCGGGACCACAGATACGCAGTATTTT TRBD2 TRBV6-5 - TRBJ2-3
CASSQGVGRGAKNIQYF TGTGCCAGCAGCCAAGGGGTTGGCAGGGGAGCCAAAAACATTCAGTACTTC - TRBV14 - TRBJ2-4
CASSLSGGIGYEQYF TGTGCCAGCAGCTTATCTGGGGGGATCGGCTACGAGCAGTACTTC - TRBV7-9 - TRBJ2-7
CASRDSGDSRTDTQYF TGTGCCAGCAGGGATAGCGGGGACAGTCGCACAGATACGCAGTATTTT - TRBV5-4 few TRBJ2-3
CASSLTSAGGANEQFF TGTGCCAGCAGCTTAACATCTGCGGGAGGTGCCAATGAGCAGTTCTTC TRBD2 TRBV7-3 - TRBJ2-1
CASSPYYRASNQPQHF TGTGCCAGCAGCCCCTACTACAGGGCCTCAAATCAGCCCCAGCATTTT - TRBV7-2 - TRBJ1-5
CASSPLQGDYGYTF TGTGCCAGCTCACCACTACAGGGGGACTATGGCTACACCTTC TRBD1 TRBV18 once TRBJ1-2